This is a list of T cell receptor beta chains from one sample in a study of blood T cell repertoires in COVID-19. The protocol was immunoSEQ multiplex PCR, while the TCRdb copy is restricted to in-frame clones and leaves out a portion. The data contain 110,000 or so clones, approximately 87% of them seen just once; the ten biggest clones take up less than 2.5%. The sample consisted of peripheral blood. The receptor set was obtained from a woman between 50 and 59 years old with acute or convalescent COVID-19. Each CDR3 is given with its conserved first and last residue. Each record gives: clone size, D gene, V gene, J gene, CDR3 DNA, CDR3 protein. A D gene is named only where the DNA matches it firmly. Clone sizes are given selectively: once, few, many, or a class where the clone is expanded.

>-|-|TRBV6-5|TRBJ2-3
TGTGCCAGCAGTTCTTTTACTAGCACAGATACGCAGTATTTT
CASSSFTSTDTQYF
>-|-|TRBV7-2|TRBJ1-6
TGTGCCAGCAGCGCCGGGAGTGTGGGCTCACCCCTCCACTTT
CASSAGSVGSPLHF
>-|-|TRBV24-1|TRBJ2-7
TGTGCCTACAAGGGGTACGAGCAGTACTTC
CAYKGYEQYF
>few|-|TRBV3-1/TRBV3-2|TRBJ1-2
TGTGCCAGCAGCCATACCCGGGACAATAACTATGGCTACACCTTC
CASSHTRDNNYGYTF
>-|-|TRBV19|TRBJ2-1
TGTGCCAGTAGTATGAATCCGGACAGCTCCTACAATGAGCAGTTCTTC
CASSMNPDSSYNEQFF
>-|TRBD1|TRBV9|TRBJ1-4
TGTGCCAGCAGCCCCCAGGGACAGGGATATGAAAAACTGTTTTTT
CASSPQGQGYEKLFF
>-|-|TRBV6-5|TRBJ1-2
TGTGCCAGCACCCCAGGGGAGACTAACTATGGCTACACCTTC
CASTPGETNYGYTF
>few|-|TRBV13|TRBJ2-1
TGTGCCAGCAGCGCGGAGGGGGCGCAGGATGAGCAGTTCTTC
CASSAEGAQDEQFF
>-|TRBD2|TRBV5-4|TRBJ2-1
TGTGCCAGCAGCTTTAGCGGGTTTACCTACAATGAGCAGTTCTTC
CASSFSGFTYNEQFF
>-|TRBD1|TRBV28|TRBJ1-1
TGTGCCAGCAGCGAGGCGACAGGGGGATACACTGAAGCTTTCTTT
CASSEATGGYTEAFF
>-|-|TRBV7-2|TRBJ2-1
TGTGCCAGCACGATAATGGACGGGCGGGATGAGCAGTTCTTC
CASTIMDGRDEQFF
>-|-|TRBV10-2|TRBJ1-2
TGCGCCAGCGGTGGAGGCTTTGGCCGGGACTTGGATGGCTACACCTTC
CASGGGFGRDLDGYTF
>-|-|TRBV4-3|TRBJ1-6
TGCGCCAGCAGCCAAGTACGGGGTTATAATTCACCCCTCCACTTT
CASSQVRGYNSPLHF
>-|-|TRBV19|TRBJ1-4
TGTGCCAGTAGGCGGGCTAATGAAAAACTGTTTTTT
CASRRANEKLFF
>once|-|TRBV3-1/TRBV3-2|TRBJ1-1
TGTGCCAGCAGCCAGCCAGGGAAAGGCACTGAAGCTTTCTTT
CASSQPGKGTEAFF
>-|-|TRBV19|TRBJ1-2
TGTGCCAGTAGTATAGACCGACGGGGCTATGGCTACACCTTC
CASSIDRRGYGYTF
>-|-|TRBV12-5|TRBJ1-2
TGTGCTAGTGGTGGAGGAGGCCTTCTCTATGGCTACACCTTC
CASGGGGLLYGYTF
>-|TRBD1|TRBV12-5|TRBJ2-7
TGTGCTAGTGGTTTGCGGGACAGGTCCGATAGTCGGCAGTACTTC
CASGLRDRSDSRQYF
>-|-|TRBV27|TRBJ1-2
TGTGCCAGCAGTTCAGGCAACTATGGCTACACCTTC
CASSSGNYGYTF
>-|-|TRBV15|TRBJ2-7
TGTGCCACCAGCAGTCAAAAGGGGAATTACGAGCAGTACTTC
CATSSQKGNYEQYF
>-|-|TRBV5-1|TRBJ2-1
TGCGCCAGCAGCTCGACTAGTTTCTATGAGCAGTTCTTC
CASSSTSFYEQFF
>-|TRBD1|TRBV19|TRBJ1-5
TGTGCCAGTAACCGGGACAGTTATCAGCCCCAGCATTTT
CASNRDSYQPQHF
>-|-|TRBV11-2|TRBJ2-3
TGTGCCAGCAGTTTAGGGACTTATTCGCAGTATTTT
CASSLGTYSQYF
>once|-|TRBV6-2/TRBV6-3|TRBJ2-3
TGTGCCAGCAGTGGGGTGGGGAGTCCAGATACGCAGTATTTT
CASSGVGSPDTQYF
>-|-|TRBV5-4|TRBJ1-2
TGTGCCAGCAGCTTAGACAGTTATGGCTACACCTTC
CASSLDSYGYTF
>-|TRBD1|TRBV27|TRBJ1-1
TGTGCCAGTTCTTCCGGGACAGGGATCTCAGGAGCTTTCTTT
CASSSGTGISGAFF
>-|TRBD2|TRBV5-1|TRBJ2-3
TGCGCCAGCAGCGATCTAGCGGGAGGGCCAGATACGCAGTATTTT
CASSDLAGGPDTQYF
>-|TRBD1|TRBV2|TRBJ2-3
TGTGCCAGCACCTACCAGGGACAGAGCACAGATACGCAGTATTTT
CASTYQGQSTDTQYF
>-|TRBD1|TRBV7-8|TRBJ2-3
TGTGCCAGCAGCCCAGGGGGCGGGGACACAGATACGCAGTATTTT
CASSPGGGDTDTQYF
>-|-|TRBV14|TRBJ1-3
TGTGCCAGCAGCCAAGGGGCAGCCTCTGGAAACACCATATATTTT
CASSQGAASGNTIYF
>-|-|TRBV13|TRBJ2-4
TGTGCCAGCTCCGTTCTGGCCAAAAACATTCAGTACTTC
CASSVLAKNIQYF
>-|TRBD2|TRBV20-1|TRBJ2-1
TGCAGTGCTAGTCTGGCTAGCGGGAGATATTCGGATGAGCAGTTCTTC
CSASLASGRYSDEQFF
>-|TRBD1|TRBV30|TRBJ1-2
TGTGCCTGGAGTGTAGGGAGGACAGGGGATTCCGGCTACACCTTC
CAWSVGRTGDSGYTF
>-|TRBD1|TRBV4-1|TRBJ1-1
TGCGCCAGCAGCCCCGGACAGGGGGTTTCCATGAACACTGAAGCTTTCTTT
CASSPGQGVSMNTEAFF
>once|-|TRBV28|TRBJ2-5
TGTGCCAGCAGTCTACCCTGGGCAGCCCAAGAGACCCAGTACTTC
CASSLPWAAQETQYF
>-|-|TRBV29-1|TRBJ2-3
TGCAGCGTTGAGGGGGGGCCCACAGATACGCAGTATTTT
CSVEGGPTDTQYF
>few|-|TRBV5-6|TRBJ2-7
TGTGCCAGCAGCTTGGCGGAGGGGGCCTGGGAGTACTTC
CASSLAEGAWEYF
>-|-|TRBV6-5|TRBJ1-6
TGTGCCAGCAGTTACTCGATCGGGTTAAGTTCACCCCTCCACTTT
CASSYSIGLSSPLHF
>-|TRBD2|TRBV7-9|TRBJ2-3
TGTGCCAGCAGCCTAAGGGCCAGCGGGGGGCTCTCCACAGATACGCAGTATTTT
CASSLRASGGLSTDTQYF
>-|TRBD1|TRBV4-1|TRBJ1-2
TGCGCCAGCAGCCAAGATCCGGGACAGGCTGGACCTAACTATGGCTACACCTTC
CASSQDPGQAGPNYGYTF
>-|-|TRBV7-2|TRBJ2-1
TGTGCCAGCAGCTTTCGGGGCTCCTACAATGAGCAGTTCTTC
CASSFRGSYNEQFF
>-|-|TRBV21-1|TRBJ2-1
TGTGCCAGCAGCAAAGCGCTGGATAGCGGGACCCACAATGAGCAGTTCTTC
CASSKALDSGTHNEQFF
>-|TRBD1|TRBV7-3|TRBJ1-6
TGTGCCAGCAGCTTGAAGACAGGGGGTAATTCACCCCTCCACTTT
CASSLKTGGNSPLHF
>-|-|TRBV30|TRBJ1-1
TGTGCCTGGGGGGAGGGAACGCTGGGGGCTTTCTTT
CAWGEGTLGAFF
>-|-|TRBV3-1/TRBV3-2|TRBJ1-1
TGTGCCAGCAGCCAAGGCGGGGGGGCTGAAGCTTTCTTT
CASSQGGGAEAFF